The TCR beta chain under discussion was sequenced for a study of cytomegalovirus exposure and HLA in healthy donors. Study-wide context: In an earlier analysis, around 100 million unique TCR beta sequences were found from approximately 170 million T cells.

V trimming: 2 bases; J trimming: 7 bases; junction bases outside the gene matches: 8. This CDR3 has 15 amino acids. Looked up from germline, CDR1 is SGHRS and CDR2 is YFSETQ. About this clone itself: No antigen is known for it.

The primer mix had 60 Vbeta and 13 Jbeta primers. The protocol was immunoSEQ multiplex PCR, while the TCRdb copy is restricted to in-frame clones and leaves out a portion. The table shows 150,000 or so clones, with around two thirds occurring only once. Overall study findings and caveats: About 87% or about 30% of the time was how often most TCR beta V segments were productive, according to an earlier analysis. Excluded were some V segments that proved indistinguishable, including TRBV6-2 and TRBV6-3.

The sequencing input was PBMCs. This chain links TRBV5-1 with TRBJ2-1; TRBD2 matches at 8 bases. This TCR came from a woman between 18 and 29 years old in good health and CMV-seronegative. Here the CDR3 reads CASSLTGGGRNEQFF. The CDR3 bases are TGCGCCAGCAGCTTAACGGGAGGGGGTAGAAATGAGCAGTTCTTC.